This T cell receptor (beta chain) was obtained from a study of identical twins. Overall study results and limits: For cord blood, abundant beta clonotypes had fewer insertions, unlike memory repertoires, which showed none.

Germline CDR1 is MDHEN and CDR2 is SYDVKM. V trimming: 5 bases; J trimming: 5 bases; junction bases outside the gene matches: 10. The CDR3 is made up of 15 amino acids. In TCRdb, the 5' RACE reads were re-called with MiXCR into one record per CDR3 protein. Here the sample spans about 300,000 distinct CDR3 sequences, roughly an eighth being singletons. This clonotype turned up a few times. The target antigen is unknown. The data were also submitted as part of a second study, on yellow fever vaccine responses in identical twins.

This chain uses TRBV28 with TRBJ1-2; TRBD1 aligns across 8 bases. The TCR was taken from a woman younger than 30 in good health. Sequencing used CD8+ T cells sorted from blood. The CDR3 is CASSTFDRGLYGYTF. The CDR3 nucleotides are TGTGCCAGCAGTACCTTCGACAGGGGATTGTATGGCTACACCTTC.